Presented here are 31 T cell receptor beta chains from one specimen sequenced in a study of T cells after posttransplantation cyclophosphamide. Here immunoSEQ multiplex PCR was the method, and the copy in TCRdb shows in-frame clones only, minus some. This table holds about 40,000 clones with no singletons; the top ten claim 4% to 5.5%. The sequenced sample was PBMCs. The receptors derive from a woman aged 50 to 65 in good health and a related stem cell transplant donor.

This clone was seen many times. This chain uses TRBV7-2 with TRBJ2-5; 8 positions agree with TRBD1. The CDR3 consists of 14 residues. Unmatched junction bases numbered 13, after V lost 10 bases and J lost 6 bases. In germline, CDR1 is SGHTA, CDR2 FQGNSA. The CDR3 is CAMTSGGMTKTQYF. CDR3 in DNA: TGTGCCATGACTTCAGGGGGCATGACAAAGACCCAGTACTTC.

There are many counts of this clone. The V gene is TRBV7-2, the J gene TRBJ1-6; 10 nucleotides align to TRBD1. CDR3 length: 15 amino acids. Germline values: CDR1 SGHTA, CDR2 FQGNSA. Unmatched junction bases numbered 5, after V lost 5 bases and J lost 7 bases. The CDR3 nucleotides are TGTGCCAGCAGCCTCCGACAGGGGGCGAATTCACCCCTCCACTTT. Translation gives CASSLRQGANSPLHF.

This clone was seen many times. The rearrangement links TRBV7-9 to TRBJ2-7; no clear D. The CDR3 has 12 residues. Germline V gene sequence: CDR1 SEHNR, CDR2 FQNEAQ (reference sequence). V dropped 5 bases and J dropped 3 bases, with 8 bases sitting between them. CDR3 amino acids: CASSTRGYEQYF. The CDR3 bases are TGTGCCAGCAGCACGCGCGGCTACGAGCAGTACTTC.

There are many counts of this clone. V gene TRBV9 combines with J gene TRBJ1-2; D perhaps matches TRBD1 (6 bases). This CDR3 has 14 residues. The V end was cut by 4 bases, the J end by 4 bases, with 14 bases between. Germline V lookup: CDR1 SGDLS, CDR2 YYNGEE. The CDR3 DNA sequence: TGTGCCAGCAGCACTCCGGACAGCCTCTATGGCTACACCTTC. The encoded protein is CASSTPDSLYGYTF.

This clone showed up many times. The chain has TRBV4-2 and TRBJ2-5; 12 nucleotides match TRBD2. This CDR3 has 15 amino acids. Trimming removed 2 bases from V and 5 bases from J; junction bases left unmatched: 3. Looked up from germline, CDR1 is LGHNA and CDR2 is YNFKEQ. The CDR3 sequence: CASSQLAGGRETQYF. The CDR3 coding sequence is TGTGCCAGCAGCCAACTAGCGGGGGGGCGGGAGACCCAGTACTTC.

In its sample, this clone was seen many times. This chain uses TRBV5-1 with TRBJ2-7; 8 bases line up with TRBD1. The ends lost 0 bases at V and 4 bases at J; junction bases unmatched: 12. This CDR3 comprises 17 residues. Looked up from germline, CDR1 is SGHRS and CDR2 is YFSETQ. The CDR3 protein is CASSLGIGARDRYEQYF. The DNA for the CDR3 is TGCGCCAGCAGCTTGGGCATTGGGGCCCGGGACAGGTACGAGCAGTACTTC.

This clone came up many times. The chain couples TRBV19 to TRBJ2-1, with 14 bases matching TRBD2. With V trimmed by 5 bases and J by 7 bases, 4 bases remained unmatched. The CDR3 runs 15 residues. Germline CDR1 reads LNHDA; CDR2 reads SQIVND (reference sequence). CDR3 coding DNA: TGTGCCAGTAGTCGGACTAGCGGGGGGCGTAATGAGCAGTTCTTC. Translating it yields CASSRTSGGRNEQFF.

This clone was detected many times. The chain has TRBV28 and TRBJ1-2, with D unclear. Germline V gene lookup returns CDR1 MDHEN and CDR2 SYDVKM. This CDR3 spans 14 amino acids. Between the trimmed V and J ends, which lost 3 bases and 5 bases, there was a span of 13 bases. The CDR3 DNA sequence: TGTGCCAGCAGTTTTTCGGGCAGCGGATATGGCTACACCTTC. This sequence encodes CASSFSGSGYGYTF.

This clone was picked up a small number of times. Other DNA sequences in the same sample also yield this CDR3. The genes are TRBV11-2 and TRBJ1-1, with unresolved D. CDR3 size: 14 residues. Germline lookup yields CDR1 SGHAT and CDR2 FQNNGV. Trimming removed 5 bases from V and 1 base from J, with 11 bases in between. CDR3 DNA sequence: TGTGCCAGCAGCCCGCGGACTTCGAACACTGAAGCTTTCTTT. Its translation: CASSPRTSNTEAFF.

This clone has ten or more counts. The CDR3 region is CASSVGGQGRNTEAFF. CDR3 coding DNA: TGTGCCAGCAGCGTAGGTGGGCAGGGAAGGAACACTGAAGCTTTCTTT. V gene TRBV9 combines with J gene TRBJ1-1; D is perhaps TRBD1 (5 bases). Trimming removed 0 bases at V and 1 base at J, with 13 bases between. Germline CDR1 is SGDLS and CDR2 is YYNGEE. The CDR3 is made up of 16 amino acids.

This clone was counted at least ten times. The chain has TRBV4-1 and TRBJ1-5; no clear D gene. V gave up 2 bases and J gave up 1 base, with 6 bases separating them. This CDR3 has 14 amino acids. Germline V gene data show CDR1 as MGHRA and CDR2 as YSYEKL. CDR3 DNA: TGCGCCAGCAGCCAAATACAGAGCAATCAGCCCCAGCATTTT. Protein product: CASSQIQSNQPQHF.

This clone was picked up many times. V is TRBV4-1 and J is TRBJ1-1, with D maybe TRBD1 (6 bases). The ends were cut back, 3 bases at V and 1 base at J, with 12 bases in the middle. The length of the CDR3 is 15 residues. Germline loops: CDR1 MGHRA, CDR2 YSYEKL. CDR3 amino acids: CASSQAGTSNTEAFF. CDR3 nucleotides: TGCGCCAGCAGCCAGGCCGGGACATCGAACACTGAAGCTTTCTTT.

This clone was observed many times. The chain has TRBV6-5 and TRBJ1-2; D uncertain. The germline CDR1 and CDR2 sequences are MNHEY and SVGAGI. The ends were cut back, 5 bases at V and 0 bases at J, with 10 bases in the middle. This CDR3 has 14 amino acids. This CDR3 is CASSRVVTNYGYTF. CDR3 nucleotide sequence: TGTGCCAGCAGTCGGGTAGTCACTAACTATGGCTACACCTTC.

This clone was seen many times. The V call is TRBV11-2, the J call TRBJ2-1, with 8 positions matching TRBD2. Germline CDR1 and CDR2: SGHAT and FQNNGV. The CDR3 runs to 16 residues. The junction had 17 bases not matched to a gene; V was cut back by 5 bases and J by 11 bases. Here the CDR3 DNA reads TGTGCCAGCAGCCCATTATGGACTAGCATCCCCCGCAAGCAGTTCTTC. Protein sequence: CASSPLWTSIPRKQFF.

This clone was seen a handful of times. Germline is not matched at one junction end, which may reflect a read error. V usage is TRBV29-1 and J usage is TRBJ1-1; tentatively, D is TRBD1 (5 bases). This CDR3 is 14 amino acids long. Germline CDR1 and CDR2: SQVTM and ANQGSEA. CDR3 nucleotide sequence: TGCGGCGTTGGAGGGGAGGGAAAGAACACTGAAGCCTTCTTT. Encoded protein: CGVGGEGKNTEAFF.

This clone was found many times. This chain joins TRBV20-1 and TRBJ1-1, with unresolved D. The CDR3 covers 11 residues. Germline V gene lookup returns CDR1 DFQATT and CDR2 SNEGSKA (reference sequence). Trimming removed 3 bases at V and 5 bases at J, with 7 bases between. The CDR3 nucleotides are TGCAGTGCTAGCGGCGGGACTGAAGCTTTCTTT. It translates to CSASGGTEAFF.

This clone was picked up many times. The chain recombines TRBV18 with TRBJ1-1; D is uncertain. From germline, CDR1 is KGHSH and CDR2 LQKENI. The CDR3 loop spans 14 amino acids. V was clipped by 2 bases and J by 1 base, with 8 bases between them. CDR3 DNA sequence: TGTGCCAGCTCACCATCGTCCAGGAACACTGAAGCTTTCTTT. Translated, it gives CASSPSSRNTEAFF.

This clone was counted ten times or more. This chain uses TRBV19 with TRBJ1-5; a weak D match, TRBD1 (5 bases). Germline CDR1 LNHDA, CDR2 SQIVND (reference sequence). The CDR3 extends over 15 amino acids. The V end was cut by 5 bases, the J end by 4 bases, with 15 bases between. This chain's CDR3 is CASSAQWGGNQPQHF. Here the CDR3 DNA reads TGTGCCAGTAGTGCTCAGTGGGGGGGGAATCAGCCCCAGCATTTT.

This chain links TRBV5-1 with TRBJ2-2; possibly TRBD1 for D (6 bases). Germline V gene sequence: CDR1 SGHRS, CDR2 YFSETQ. CDR3 length equals 14 residues. V shed 3 bases and J shed 3 bases, with 9 bases lying between them. The chain's CDR3 is CASSSQGHTGELFF. The CDR3 region has the DNA TGCGCCAGCAGCTCACAGGGTCACACCGGGGAGCTGTTTTTT.

The V call is TRBV7-2, the J call TRBJ2-5, with a weak D call TRBD1 (8 bases). This CDR3 comprises 15 residues. Looked up from germline, CDR1 is SGHTA and CDR2 is FQGNSA. Trimming removed 2 bases from V and 3 bases from J, with 13 bases in between. The CDR3 is CASSLSTGGEETQYF. DNA of the CDR3: TGTGCCAGCAGCTTAAGCACAGGGGGGGAAGAGACCCAGTACTTC.

This clone was observed many times. The chain combines TRBV6-5 with TRBJ1-4; TRBD1 matches at 7 bases. Per germline, CDR1 MNHEY and CDR2 SVGAGI. Unmatched junction bases numbered 10, after V lost 2 bases and J lost 7 bases. CDR3 length: 16 residues. In DNA, the CDR3 is TGTGCCAGCAGTTACCCCACGACAGGGTGGGTTGAAAAACTGTTTTTT. As protein: CASSYPTTGWVEKLFF.

This clone appeared many times. This sequence joins TRBV7-9 and TRBJ2-5; no definite D call. V lost 4 bases and J lost 2, with 8 bases in between. The CDR3 has 13 residues. Germline V CDR1 and CDR2: SEHNR, FQNEAQ (reference sequence). CDR3 residues: CASSSDSQETQYF. Written as DNA, the CDR3 is TGTGCCAGCAGCTCAGATTCACAAGAGACCCAGTACTTC.

This clone has more than one count but fewer than ten. This chain links TRBV27 with TRBJ2-5; 8 bases are shared with TRBD2. J was trimmed by 4 bases and V by 4 bases; bases with no gene match: 17. The germline CDR1 and CDR2 sequences are MNHEY and SMNVEV (reference sequence). CDR3 size: 18 residues. The CDR3 is CASSSPTTIGTRGETQYF. The DNA of the CDR3 is TGTGCCAGCAGTTCCCCCACAACCATCGGGACTAGAGGAGAGACCCAGTACTTC.

This clone was observed at least ten times. V usage is TRBV7-6 and J usage is TRBJ2-5, with a weak D call TRBD1 (5 bases). Trimming stripped 3 bases from V and 5 bases from J, with 13 bases between. CDR1 is SGHVS and CDR2 is FNYEAQ in the germline V gene. The CDR3 is 14 residues long. CDR3 DNA sequence: TGTGCCAGCAGCTTCCAGTGGGGCCCTGAGACCCAGTACTTC. It encodes CASSFQWGPETQYF.

This clone has a count of ten or more. The chain combines TRBV19 with TRBJ1-1; D is perhaps TRBD1 (5 bases). Germline V CDR1 and CDR2: LNHDA, SQIVND (reference sequence). The CDR3 length is 14 residues. V was clipped by 6 bases and J by 1 base, with 12 bases between them. CDR3 loop: CASRAFTGNTEAFF. CDR3 coding DNA: TGTGCCAGTAGGGCCTTCACAGGGAACACTGAAGCTTTCTTT.

This clone was counted only a few times. This chain links TRBV9 with TRBJ2-3; TRBD2 matches at 11 bases. In germline, CDR1 is SGDLS, CDR2 YYNGEE. The length of the CDR3 is 16 residues. V lost 3 bases, J lost 6 bases, and 9 bases stayed unmatched. In DNA, the CDR3 is TGTGCCAGCAGCGAGCGTAGCGGGGGGGCTGGGGATACGCAGTATTTT. It specifies CASSERSGGAGDTQYF. Combining the CDR3 with reference TRBV9 and TRBJ2-3 gives the whole variable domain DSGVTQTPKHLITATGQRVTLRCSPRSGDLSVYWYQQSLDQGLQFLIQYYNGEERAKGNILERFSAQQFPDLHSELNLSSLELGDSALYFCASSERSGGAGDTQYFGPGTRLTVL.

The sample holds many counts of this clone. The chain has TRBV28 and TRBJ1-1; D uncertain. In germline, CDR1 is MDHEN, CDR2 SYDVKM. This CDR3 has 11 amino acids. The V and J ends lost 2 bases and 7 bases respectively, with 5 bases between them. The CDR3 loop is CASSLRVEAFF. Written as DNA, the CDR3 is TGTGCCAGCAGTTTAAGAGTTGAAGCTTTCTTT. The full variable domain, with the rest looked up from reference TRBV28 and TRBJ1-1, is DVKVTQSSRYLVKRTGEKVFLECVQDMDHENMFWYRQDPGLGLRLIYFSYDVKMKEKGDIPEGYSVSREKKERFSLILESASTNQTSMYLCASSLRVEAFFGQGTRLTVV.

By sample fraction, this clone is medium-sized. The chain couples TRBV27 to TRBJ2-2, with a tentative D call TRBD1 (6 bases). The CDR3 is 15 amino acids. Between the trimmed V and J ends, which lost 1 base and 6 bases, there was a span of 12 bases. Germline V CDR1 and CDR2: MNHEY, SMNVEV (reference sequence). DNA for the CDR3: TGTGCCAGCAGTTTATGGATCCAGGGGCCCGGGGAGCTGTTTTTT. Amino acid sequence: CASSLWIQGPGELFF.

In this sample, this clone turned up many times. J is TRBJ1-1 and V is TRBV28, with D possibly matching TRBD1 (5 bases). Germline CDR1 MDHEN, CDR2 SYDVKM. The CDR3 is 16 residues long. The V gene lost 7 bases and the J gene lost 1 base, with 19 bases spanning the gap. The CDR3 protein is CASTSNYGRANTEAFF. CDR3 nucleotide sequence: TGTGCCAGCACCTCCAATTACGGCAGGGCGAACACTGAAGCTTTCTTT.

Many counts were recorded for this clone. The chain has TRBV6-1 and TRBJ2-7, with D possibly TRBD2 on 6 matching bases. Germline V gives CDR1 MNHNS, CDR2 SASEGT. The CDR3 totals 14 residues. V was clipped by 6 bases and J by 2 bases, with 14 bases between them. CDR3 region: CASRAGTWAYEQYF. Here the CDR3 DNA reads TGTGCCAGCAGAGCCGGGACTTGGGCCTACGAGCAGTACTTC.

This chain uses TRBV6-6 with TRBJ2-2, with D possibly being TRBD1 (6 bases). Germline V gene sequence: CDR1 MNHNY, CDR2 SVGAGI (reference sequence). The CDR3 is made up of 14 amino acids. V shed 8 bases and J shed 1 base, with 11 bases lying between them. The CDR3 DNA reads TGTGCCAGCTGTAAGACAGGGAACACCGGGGAGCTGTTTTTT. It yields the protein CASCKTGNTGELFF.